This T cell receptor beta chain was sequenced for a study of T cell changes during pregnancy in multiple sclerosis. The CDR3 spans 14 residues. The germline gives CDR1 MNHEY, CDR2 SVGAGI. V lost 6 bases, J lost 1 base, and 12 bases lay in between. Assay used: immunoSEQ multiplex PCR; TCRdb lists only in-frame clones, some missing. The sample has around 97,000 clones, approximately 90% seen once. The source was peripheral blood, collected in the second trimester of pregnancy. The TCR sequence derives from a female donor in good health, enrolled as a control in a pregnancy study. This chain joins TRBV6-5 and TRBJ2-5; weak D call: TRBD2 (6 bases). The chain's CDR3 is CASRGTGRQETQYF. For the CDR3, the DNA is TGTGCCAGCAGAGGGACTGGGCGCCAAGAGACCCAGTACTTC.